One sample yielded the 26 T cell receptor beta chains listed below, sequenced in a study of T cells in Graves' hyperthyroidism and ophthalmopathy. Template material for amplifying TCR beta CDR3 regions consisted of RNA transcripts. The HTBI set primed first-round TCR CDR3 RT-PCR. TCRdb re-called the multiplex PCR reads through MiXCR, storing one row per CDR3 protein. The sample records 700,000 or so distinct CDR3 sequences, 16% being singletons. The sample taken for sequencing was blood. These receptor sequences come from a man aged 18 to 29 with Graves' hyperthyroidism.

V is TRBV4-1 and J is TRBJ2-5; TRBD2 aligns across 11 bases. The CDR3 has 17 amino acids. The V gene's germline CDR1 is MGHRA and CDR2 YSYEKL. J lost 1 base, V lost 4 bases, and 8 bases had no gene match. CDR3 bases: TGCGCCAGCAGCCCCCAAATAGCGGGAGGGGTCCAAGAGACCCAGTACTTC. This encodes CASSPQIAGGVQETQYF.

Note on this clonotype: A much larger clone lies a single base off, so this may be a read error. The chain carries TRBV4-1 and TRBJ2-1; 8 positions match TRBD2. The closer fit of TRBJ2-7 to the DNA end suggests the J call may be wrong. This CDR3 region has 18 residues. CDR1 MGHRA and CDR2 YSYEKL come from the germline V gene. The CDR3 region has the DNA TGCGCCAGCAGCCAATTCCCTAAGCGGGGGTCAAACCACAATGAGCAGTACTTC. Its translation is CASSQFPKRGSNHNEQYF.

This chain connects TRBV29-1 to TRBJ2-5, with D perhaps being TRBD1 or TRBD2 (5 bases each). The CDR3 spans 14 residues. The V gene lost 1 base and the J gene lost 4 bases, with 13 bases spanning the gap. Germline V lookup: CDR1 SQVTM, CDR2 ANQGSEA. CDR3 bases: TGCAGCGTTGAAGGAGGGGCAGGTCGAGAGACCCAGTACTTC. Protein sequence: CSVEGGAGRETQYF.

The V and J genes are TRBV12-3 or TRBV12-4 and TRBJ2-1; 7 nucleotides line up with TRBD2. V trimming: 6 bases; J trimming: 15 bases; junction bases outside the gene matches: 11. CDR3 length: 12 residues. CDR3 bases: TGTGCCAGCAGCCTCGGACTAGTTTTAGTGTTCTTC. It is translated as CASSLGLVLVFF.

This sequence joins TRBV10-3 and TRBJ1-4, with D possibly matching TRBD1 (5 bases). The CDR3 loop spans 14 amino acids. The germline V gene encodes CDR1 ENHRY and CDR2 SYGVKD. The V end was cut by 6 bases, the J end by 2 bases, with 10 bases between. The CDR3 region has the DNA TGTGCCATCAGCCAGGGTCGCACTAATGAAAAACTGTTTTTT. Amino acids: CAISQGRTNEKLFF.

This clonotype has at least ten counts. The chain carries TRBV2 and TRBJ2-3; tentative D call: TRBD2 (6 bases). The V end was cut by 0 bases, the J end by 2 bases, with 12 bases between. Germline values: CDR1 SNHLY, CDR2 FYNNEI. This CDR3 region has 16 residues. This CDR3 is CASSEAGSGPTDTQYF. CDR3 coding DNA: TGTGCCAGCAGTGAAGCTGGTAGCGGCCCCACAGATACGCAGTATTTT.

This clonotype turned up a few times. This chain uses TRBV20-1 with TRBJ1-1, with D uncertain. V shed 6 bases and J shed 4 bases, with 9 bases lying between them. Germline V gene sequence: CDR1 DFQATT, CDR2 SNEGSKA (reference sequence). The CDR3 contains 11 residues. CDR3 region: CSALVGTEAFF. CDR3 nucleotides: TGCAGTGCATTGGTGGGCACTGAAGCTTTCTTT.

The table lists this clonotype with many counts. V is TRBV6-1 and J is TRBJ2-5, with D possibly being TRBD2 (5 bases). The CDR3 is 12 amino acids. V was cut by 8 bases and J by 7 bases, with 14 bases left in between. CDR1 is MNHNS and CDR2 is SASEGT in the germline V gene. The CDR3 sequence: CASFEGPGTQYF. The CDR3, as DNA: TGTGCCAGCTTCGAGGGTCCGGGGACCCAGTACTTC.

The chain recombines TRBV9 with TRBJ2-5, with 9 positions matching TRBD1. The V and J ends lost 3 bases and 8 bases, in that order; junction bases with no gene match: 11. The V gene's germline CDR1 is SGDLS and CDR2 YYNGEE. The CDR3 contains 15 residues. CDR3 sequence (DNA): TGTGCCAGCAGCGCCGAGGGACAGGGAGGTAGCACCCAGTACTTC. This codes for CASSAEGQGGSTQYF. The full variable domain, rest sourced from reference TRBV9 and TRBJ2-5, is DSGVTQTPKHLITATGQRVTLRCSPRSGDLSVYWYQQSLDQGLQFLIQYYNGEERAKGNILERFSAQQFPDLHSELNLSSLELGDSALYFCASSAEGQGGSTQYFGPGTRLLVL.

This clonotype was found many times. The V gene is TRBV6-2 or TRBV6-3, the J gene TRBJ2-5; 11 positions match TRBD2. CDR3 length: 15 residues. Looked up from germline, CDR1 is MNHEY and CDR2 is SVGEGT. Losses at the gene ends were 5 bases for V and 5 bases for J; bases not matched to a gene: 7. CDR3 DNA: TGTGCCAGCAGTCCCCTCACTAGCGGGAGTGAGACCCAGTACTTC. It is translated as CASSPLTSGSETQYF.

This clonotype showed up many times. V gene TRBV5-1 combines with J gene TRBJ2-1; D perhaps matches TRBD2 (6 bases). The CDR3 loop spans 15 amino acids. The germline V gene has CDR1 SGHRS and CDR2 YFSETQ. V was pared by 4 bases and J by 3 bases, with 14 bases between. In DNA, the CDR3 is TGCGCCAGCAGCGTGATAGCCGGGGGCTACAATGAGCAGTTCTTC. The encoded protein is CASSVIAGGYNEQFF.

V and J are TRBV7-2 and TRBJ2-3, with 10 bases lining up with TRBD2. The CDR3 is made up of 15 amino acids. V lost 4 bases, J lost 2 bases, and 3 bases stayed unmatched. Per germline, CDR1 SGHTA and CDR2 FQGNSA. This CDR3 reads CASSWGLAPTDTQYF. The CDR3 DNA follows: TGTGCCAGCAGCTGGGGACTAGCGCCCACAGATACGCAGTATTTT.

Comments on this clonotype: This may stem from a read error, because a much larger clone lies one nucleotide away. The chain links TRBV30 to TRBJ2-1; 11 nucleotides align to TRBD2. This CDR3 is 18 amino acids long. CDR1 and CDR2 from the germline V gene are GTSNPN and SVGIG (reference sequence). With 4 bases clipped from V and 2 bases from J, the junction kept 13 bases outside the gene matches. CDR3 loop: CAWTKGLAGGGPYNEQFF. The CDR3 nucleotides read TGTGCCTGGACCAAAGGGCTAGCGGGAGGCGGCCCCTACAATGAGCAGTTCTTC.

This CDR3 is CATSARVSYNEQFF. CDR3 coding DNA: TGTGCCACCTCTGCGCGGGTCTCCTACAATGAGCAGTTCTTC. V is TRBV19 and J is TRBJ2-1; a possible D gene is TRBD2 (5 bases). Germline CDR1 reads LNHDA; CDR2 reads SQIVND (reference sequence). The CDR3 is made up of 14 amino acids. With 10 bases removed from V and 0 bases from J, the gap between germline ends came to 13 bases.

There are many counts of this clonotype. The gene calls are TRBV19 and TRBJ2-5, with D perhaps matching TRBD2 (6 bases). The germline CDR1 and CDR2 sequences are LNHDA and SQIVND (reference sequence). The ends were cut back, 10 bases at V and 6 bases at J, with 12 bases in the middle. This CDR3 has 11 amino acids. CDR3 in amino acids: CATLGGKTQYF. The CDR3, as DNA: TGTGCCACTCTGGGGGGTAAGACCCAGTACTTC.

The V and J genes are TRBV7-2 and TRBJ2-1; D might be TRBD2 (8 bases). This CDR3 spans 18 amino acids. V gave up 5 bases and J gave up 0 bases, with 20 bases separating them. CDR1 and CDR2 (germline): SGHTA, FQGNSA. CDR3 sequence: CASSPGQLAGFSYNEQFF. Written as DNA, the CDR3 is TGTGCCAGCAGCCCGGGACAGTTAGCGGGATTCTCCTACAATGAGCAGTTCTTC.

This clonotype occurred many times. This chain joins TRBV29-1 and TRBJ2-5, with 8 positions matching TRBD1. This CDR3 contains 12 residues. V trimming: 8 bases; J trimming: 4 bases; junction bases outside the gene matches: 6. Germline values: CDR1 SQVTM, CDR2 ANQGSEA. The CDR3 loop reads CSSDREGETQYF. For the CDR3, the DNA is TGCAGCTCGGACAGGGAAGGAGAGACCCAGTACTTC.

This clonotype was recorded at least ten times. The chain employs TRBV28 and TRBJ2-4; D is perhaps TRBD1 or TRBD2 (5 bases each). The ends were cut back, 7 bases at V and 1 base at J, with 20 bases in the middle. This CDR3 contains 17 residues. Germline lookup yields CDR1 MDHEN and CDR2 SYDVKM. CDR3 loop: CASTKGWDGLAKNIQYF. CDR3 nucleotide sequence: TGTGCCAGCACCAAGGGATGGGACGGGTTGGCCAAAAACATTCAGTACTTC.

This clonotype was seen ten or more times. The chain employs TRBV29-1 and TRBJ2-1; possible D gene TRBD2, 5 bases. V gave up 3 bases and J gave up 2 bases, with 14 bases separating them. The CDR3 totals 15 residues. In germline, CDR1 is SQVTM, CDR2 ANQGSEA. The CDR3 nucleotides read TGCAGCGTTGATTGGGCGGGTGAACCCTACAATGAGCAGTTCTTC. This translates into CSVDWAGEPYNEQFF.

This clonotype has just a few counts. As DNA, the CDR3 is TGTGCCATCAGTGAGTCAATCCGAACCTTTAACACTGAAGCTTTCTTT. It specifies CAISESIRTFNTEAFF. The chain employs TRBV10-3 and TRBJ1-1, with D uncertain. The CDR3 length is 16 residues. V lost 0 bases and J 2 bases, leaving 13 bases between the germline ends. Germline loops: CDR1 ENHRY, CDR2 SYGVKD.

This clonotype was seen ten or more times. The chain joins TRBV27 to TRBJ2-3, with 12 bases aligning to TRBD2. V lost 7 bases to trimming and J lost 6 bases; unmatched junction nucleotides: 11. The CDR3 extends over 16 amino acids. Per germline, CDR1 MNHEY and CDR2 SMNVEV (reference sequence). CDR3 protein: CASTSASGRAADTQYF. For the CDR3, the DNA is TGTGCCAGCACCTCGGCTAGCGGGAGGGCCGCGGATACGCAGTATTTT.

This clonotype was recorded many times. This chain uses TRBV7-9 with TRBJ2-3; TRBD2 matches at 11 bases. CDR1 SEHNR and CDR2 FQNEAQ come from the germline V gene (reference sequence). This CDR3 has 16 amino acids. J was trimmed by 2 bases and V by 3 bases; bases with no gene match: 4. The DNA for the CDR3 is TGTGCCAGCAGCTTCGGGACTAGCGGTTACACAGATACGCAGTATTTT. Its protein product is CASSFGTSGYTDTQYF. The full variable domain, completed using reference TRBV7-9 and TRBJ2-3, is DTGVSQNPRHKITKRGQNVTFRCDPISEHNRLYWYRQTLGQGPEFLTYFQNEAQLEKSRLLSDRFSAERPKGSFSTLEIQRTEQGDSAMYLCASSFGTSGYTDTQYFGPGTRLTVL.

This clonotype occurred a few times. V and J are TRBV4-3 and TRBJ1-5, with 7 bases fitting TRBD1. The J segment lost 0 bases and the V segment lost 1 base, leaving 0 bases of the junction unmatched. This CDR3 has 15 amino acids. Germline CDR1 LGHNA, CDR2 YSLEER. The DNA for the CDR3 is TGCGCCAGCAGCCAAGGGACAGGTAGCAATCAGCCCCAGCATTTT. Translation: CASSQGTGSNQPQHF.

This clonotype was seen ten or more times. The chain recombines TRBV7-8 with TRBJ2-1; D possibly corresponds to TRBD2 (6 bases). This CDR3 is built from 14 residues. CDR1 SGHVS and CDR2 FQNEAQ come from the germline V gene. The V and J ends lost 4 bases and 8 bases respectively, with 15 bases between them. The chain's CDR3 is CASSSQRERYEQFF. In nucleotides, the CDR3 is TGTGCCAGCAGCTCGCAACGGGAGCGGTATGAGCAGTTCTTC. Complete variable domain (other parts from reference TRBV7-8 and TRBJ2-1): GAGVSQSPRYKVAKRGQDVALRCDPISGHVSLFWYQQALGQGPEFLTYFQNEAQLDKSGLPSDRFFAERPEGSVSTLKIQRTQQEDSAVYLCASSSQRERYEQFFGPGTRLTVL.

At least ten counts were recorded for this clonotype. V usage is TRBV6-1 and J usage is TRBJ2-5; D is uncertain. The ends were cut back, 4 bases at V and 5 bases at J, with 14 bases in the middle. CDR3 length: 14 residues. CDR1 and CDR2 (germline): MNHNS, SASEGT. The CDR3 sequence is CASSAASVWETQYF. The CDR3 region has the DNA TGTGCCAGCAGTGCAGCCTCGGTGTGGGAGACCCAGTACTTC.

The sample holds a few counts of this clonotype. This may come from a read error, since a much larger clone is one base off. The chain joins TRBV7-9 to TRBJ2-1, with D maybe TRBD1 (6 bases). The length of the CDR3 is 14 residues. Germline V gene data show CDR1 as SEHNR and CDR2 as FQNEAQ (reference sequence). The chain's CDR3 is CAGSQDSKNREQFF. As DNA, the CDR3 is TGTGCCGGCAGCCAGGACAGTAAGAACCGTGAGCAGTTCTTC.